A single sample gave rise to the 22 T cell receptor beta chains below, sequenced in a study of blood T cell repertoires in COVID-19. Clones were read by immunoSEQ multiplex PCR, and TCRdb kept only the in-frame ones, dropping some. The sample records roughly 45,000 clones, roughly 87% being singletons. Sequenced material: peripheral blood. The origin of the receptors is a woman aged 55-69 years with acute or convalescent COVID-19.

The chain joins TRBV11-3 to TRBJ1-1, with unresolved D. There are 14 residues in the CDR3. CDR1 is SGHNT, CDR2 YENEEA, per germline. V lost 5 bases to trimming and J lost 4 bases, with 14 bases between them. The CDR3 DNA sequence: TGTGCCAGCAGCCTGGACGGAGGAAGCACTGAAGCTTTCTTT. This gives the protein CASSLDGGSTEAFF. Full variable domain (rest looked up from reference TRBV11-3 and TRBJ1-1): EAGVVQSPRYKIIEKKQPVAFWCNPISGHNTLYWYLQNLGQGPELLIRYENEEAVDDSQLPKDRFSAERLKGVDSTLKIQPAELGDSAVYLCASSLDGGSTEAFFGQGTRLTVV.

The gene calls are TRBV24-1 and TRBJ2-1; 15 bases are shared with TRBD2. The V gene end was trimmed by 1 base and the J gene end by 5 bases; junction bases not matched to a gene: 5. CDR1 is KGHDR and CDR2 is SFDVKD in the germline V gene. The CDR3 runs 18 residues. The CDR3 coding sequence is TGTGCCACCAGTGATTTAGGGACTAGCGGGGGGAGGAACAATGAGCAGTTCTTC. Its translation is CATSDLGTSGGRNNEQFF.

The rearrangement links TRBV18 to TRBJ2-6; perhaps TRBD1 as D (5 bases). Germline CDR1 and CDR2: KGHSH and LQKENI. This CDR3 is built from 18 residues. V dropped 6 bases and J dropped 0 bases, with 18 bases sitting between them. This CDR3 reads CASSPTGSPLSGANVLTF. The CDR3 DNA follows: TGTGCCAGCTCTCCAACAGGTTCCCCTCTCTCTGGGGCCAACGTCCTGACTTTC.

The genes are TRBV6-5 and TRBJ2-2, with a possible D match to TRBD2 (5 bases). With 0 bases removed from V and 7 bases from J, the gap between germline ends came to 15 bases. The CDR3 is 16 residues long. Germline V gene data show CDR1 as MNHEY and CDR2 as SVGAGI. The CDR3 nucleotides are TGTGCCAGCAGTTACTCGCGGGCAGGCTTCAGCGGGGAGCTGTTTTTT. Amino acid sequence: CASSYSRAGFSGELFF.

The V and J genes are TRBV6-5 and TRBJ2-3, with D unclear. The germline CDR1 and CDR2 sequences are MNHEY and SVGAGI. V dropped 6 bases and J dropped 1 base, with 14 bases sitting between them. The CDR3 consists of 15 residues. CDR3 amino acids: CASSDQEGGTDTQYF. For the CDR3, the DNA is TGTGCCAGCAGCGACCAGGAAGGCGGCACAGATACGCAGTATTTT.

The rearrangement joins TRBV7-3 to TRBJ2-2; a weak D match, TRBD2 (6 bases). V lost 5 bases to trimming and J lost 6 bases, with 16 bases between them. There are 15 residues in the CDR3. Per germline, CDR1 SGHTA and CDR2 FQGTGA. CDR3 in DNA: TGTGCCAGCAGCCCACTCGGGGGTCCGGCCGGGGAGCTGTTTTTT. Its protein product is CASSPLGGPAGELFF.

This chain links TRBV21-1 with TRBJ2-7; the table names TRBD1, a call not compared with the DNA. TRBV21-1 is a recognized pseudogene. The CDR3 has 16 residues. The DNA of the CDR3 is TGTGCCAGCAGCCATGAGACACCCCCGCTCCCCTACGAGCAGTACTTC. The encoded protein is CASSHETPPLPYEQYF.

V and J are TRBV6-2 or TRBV6-3 and TRBJ1-1; unclear D gene. The CDR3 runs to 13 residues. V lost 6 bases and J lost 1, with 9 bases in between. Germline V gene lookup returns CDR1 MNHEY and CDR2 SVGEGT. CDR3 sequence: CASSQRENTEAFF. CDR3 DNA sequence: TGTGCCAGCAGCCAACGGGAGAACACTGAAGCTTTCTTT.

In this sample, this clone turned up a few times. This chain uses TRBV19 with TRBJ1-5, with D perhaps matching TRBD1 (6 bases). The CDR3 spans 15 residues. Germline values: CDR1 LNHDA, CDR2 SQIVND (reference sequence). Trimming pared 6 bases from V and 3 bases from J, leaving 15 bases between. The CDR3 DNA reads TGTGCCAGTAGAGTTGCGGGGGCATACAATCAGCCCCAGCATTTT. This sequence encodes CASRVAGAYNQPQHF.

The gene calls are TRBV19 and TRBJ1-1; perhaps TRBD1 as D (6 bases). This CDR3 has 14 amino acids. Deletions cut 6 bases from V and 1 base from J, with 12 bases between. Germline lookup yields CDR1 LNHDA and CDR2 SQIVND (reference sequence). The CDR3 region has the DNA TGTGCCAGTAGCCCGCCAGGGGCGAACACTGAAGCTTTCTTT. Amino acid sequence: CASSPPGANTEAFF.

This chain uses TRBV7-3 with TRBJ2-3, with D tentatively TRBD2 (6 bases). Germline V gene sequence: CDR1 SGHTA, CDR2 FQGTGA. The CDR3 consists of 14 residues. V gave up 5 bases and J gave up 4 bases, with 13 bases separating them. CDR3 loop: CASSPATSADTQYF. The CDR3 DNA sequence: TGTGCCAGCAGCCCGGCGACTAGTGCAGATACGCAGTATTTT.

The genes are TRBV5-1 and TRBJ2-3, with TRBD2 identical over 7 bases. Trimming cost V 5 bases and J 0 bases; bases outside gene matches: 9. The germline V gene has CDR1 SGHRS and CDR2 YFSETQ. The CDR3 consists of 16 residues. The CDR3 loop reads CASRPGTTFSTDTQYF. In nucleotides, the CDR3 is TGCGCCAGCAGGCCCGGGACTACCTTTAGCACAGATACGCAGTATTTT.

This clone showed up just once. The V and J genes are TRBV6-1 and TRBJ2-7; 7 positions agree with TRBD1. Germline CDR1 and CDR2: MNHNS and SASEGT. The CDR3 is 15 amino acids. V was pared by 0 bases and J by 2 bases, with 4 bases of the junction left unmatched. CDR3 in amino acids: CASSEALQGAYEQYF. The DNA for the CDR3 is TGTGCCAGCAGTGAAGCCTTGCAGGGGGCCTACGAGCAGTACTTC.

The chain carries TRBV5-1 and TRBJ1-3; D possibly corresponds to TRBD1 (5 bases). Looked up from germline, CDR1 is SGHRS and CDR2 is YFSETQ. The CDR3 totals 11 residues. With 5 bases removed from V and 7 bases from J, the gap between germline ends came to 7 bases. Here the CDR3 reads CASRSGNTIYF. In DNA form, the CDR3 reads TGCGCCAGCAGATCAGGGAACACCATATATTTT.

The J gene is TRBJ1-3, the V gene TRBV29-1, with 10 bases matching TRBD1. Germline V gene sequence: CDR1 SQVTM, CDR2 ANQGSEA. The CDR3 runs to 14 residues. The junction had 1 base not matched to a gene; V was cut back by 1 base and J by 4 bases. The CDR3 bases are TGCAGCGTTGAAGGGACAGGGGGGGGAAACACCATATATTTT. Translated, it gives CSVEGTGGGNTIYF.

J is TRBJ1-1 and V is TRBV23-1, with D perhaps TRBD1 (5 bases). TRBV23-1 is an open reading frame whose function is uncertain. The CDR3 is 16 amino acids. The V end was cut by 6 bases, the J end by 3 bases, with 20 bases between. The CDR3 spells CASSRGHRVRYTEAFF. The CDR3 DNA reads TGCGCCAGCAGCCGCGGACACCGAGTCAGGTACACTGAAGCTTTCTTT.

The chain has TRBV6-2 or TRBV6-3 and TRBJ1-5; D call uncertain. There are 12 residues in the CDR3. V was trimmed by 6 bases and J by 7 bases, leaving 10 bases between them. Germline values: CDR1 MNHEY, CDR2 SVGEGT. CDR3 in amino acids: CASSEGLQPQHF. CDR3 coding DNA: TGTGCCAGCAGCGAGGGTTTGCAGCCCCAGCATTTT.

The chain combines TRBV7-9 with TRBJ1-4, with 7 bases aligning to TRBD1. CDR3 size: 15 residues. Germline V lookup: CDR1 SEHNR, CDR2 FQNEAQ (reference sequence). The junction had 8 bases not matched to a gene; V was cut back by 5 bases and J by 5 bases. CDR3 sequence (DNA): TGTGCCAGCAGCCCCCGGACAGGTGAAAATGAAAAACTGTTTTTT. Protein: CASSPRTGENEKLFF.

This clone came up once. V gene TRBV5-1 combines with J gene TRBJ2-7, with 10 bases identical to TRBD2. The CDR3 totals 15 residues. Germline V gene lookup returns CDR1 SGHRS and CDR2 YFSETQ. Trimming removed 2 bases from V and 3 bases from J; junction bases left unmatched: 5. The CDR3 loop is CASSFVAGGNYEQYF. The CDR3 nucleotides read TGCGCCAGCAGCTTCGTAGCGGGGGGAAACTACGAGCAGTACTTC. The full variable domain, completed using reference TRBV5-1 and TRBJ2-7, is KAGVTQTPRYLIKTRGQQVTLSCSPISGHRSVSWYQQTPGQGLQFLFEYFSETQRNKGNFPGRFSGRQFSNSRSEMNVSTLELGDSALYLCASSFVAGGNYEQYFGPGTRLTVT.

In its sample, this clone was seen once. The chain has TRBV4-1 and TRBJ1-5; TRBD1 matches 7 bases. With V trimmed by 2 bases and J by 7 bases, 5 bases remained unmatched. The CDR3 totals 14 residues. The germline CDR1 and CDR2 sequences are MGHRA and YSYEKL. CDR3 amino acids: CASSQQGVGQPQHF. The CDR3 DNA sequence: TGCGCCAGCAGCCAACAGGGGGTTGGCCAGCCCCAGCATTTT.

The chain joins TRBV6-5 to TRBJ2-7; D not certain. This CDR3 spans 13 amino acids. Looked up from germline, CDR1 is MNHEY and CDR2 is SVGAGI. V lost 2 bases to trimming and J lost 7 bases, with 12 bases between them. CDR3 amino acids: CASSYNAGREQYF. Written as DNA, the CDR3 is TGTGCCAGCAGTTACAACGCAGGCAGAGAGCAGTACTTC.

The chain links TRBV7-6 to TRBJ2-7, with TRBD1 identical over 7 bases. The CDR3 length is 14 residues. V was pared by 5 bases and J by 3 bases, with 7 bases of the junction left unmatched. The germline V gene encodes CDR1 SGHVS and CDR2 FNYEAQ. In nucleotides, the CDR3 is TGTGCCAGCAGCCCAGAGACAGGGCTCTACGAGCAGTACTTC. It yields the protein CASSPETGLYEQYF.